The clone carrying this T cell receptor (beta chain) was seen a few times. The sample belongs to a study of response to subunit inactivated influenza vaccine. V lost 7 bases and J 0 bases, leaving 9 bases between the germline ends. The CDR3 covers 13 residues. TCRdb independently ran MiXCR on the RT-PCR reads; one entry per CDR3 protein. Of roughly 620,000 distinct CDR3 sequences in the sample, around 11% were seen once. These data were likewise used in another study, on T cells expressing NK-cell markers. In that study: 5'RACE template switching built TCR beta cDNA with unique molecular identifiers. The study drew TCR beta repertoires from sorted CD3+CD56+NKG2C+, CD3+CD56+NKG2C- and CD3+CD56-NKG2C+ T cells. Sequenced donors, eight in total, included seven who were HCMV-seropositive and one who was seronegative. Of the CD8+ T cells in over five donors, 1.0-7.0% belonged to dominant NKG2C+ clonotypes.

The receptor was derived from a man aged 45-65 years who received an inactivated influenza vaccine. The chain joins TRBV12-3 or TRBV12-4 to TRBJ2-5; tentative D call: TRBD2 (5 bases). The specimen comprised PBMCs from blood, sampled on the day of vaccination. The DNA for the CDR3 is TGTGCCAGCAACACAGCGGACCAAGAGACCCAGTACTTC. Translating it yields CASNTADQETQYF.